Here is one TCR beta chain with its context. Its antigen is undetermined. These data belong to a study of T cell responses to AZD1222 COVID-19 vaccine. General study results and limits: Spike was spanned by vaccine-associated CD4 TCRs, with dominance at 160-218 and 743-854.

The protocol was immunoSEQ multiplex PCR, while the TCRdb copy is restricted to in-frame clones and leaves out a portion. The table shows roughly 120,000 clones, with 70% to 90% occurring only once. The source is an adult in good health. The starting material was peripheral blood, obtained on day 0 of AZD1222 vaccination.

The DNA of the CDR3 is TGTGCCAGCAGCTCAAGAGCGGGGAATACGCAGTATTTT. Residues: CASSSRAGNTQYF. V is TRBV7-2 and J is TRBJ2-3, with 7 positions matching TRBD2. V was clipped by 4 bases and J by 7 bases; unmatched bases: 5. CDR1 is SGHTA, CDR2 FQGNSA, per germline. The CDR3 is made up of 13 amino acids.